This T cell receptor beta chain came from a study of blood T cell repertoires in COVID-19. In the study overall: Both acute and convalescent COVID-19 samples were obtained from the United States, Italy and Spain.

Some clones are missing from TCRdb's copy, which holds only in-frame ones; the method was immunoSEQ multiplex PCR. Among approximately 190,000 clones listed, about 85% were seen once. CDR1 and CDR2 (germline): LGHDT, YNNKEL (reference sequence). J lost 6 bases, V lost 0 bases, and 15 bases had no gene match. This CDR3 region has 18 residues. Sequenced sample: PBMCs or T cells enriched from blood (not recorded which). V is TRBV3-1 (or the pseudogene TRBV3-2) and J is TRBJ2-3; TRBD2 agrees at 7 bases. This TCR derives from a woman aged 40 to 50 in a cohort exposed to, infected with or recovered from COVID-19 (not recorded which). The DNA of the CDR3 is TGTGCCAGCAGCCAAGAGGGGGGAAGGGTAGCGGGTGGCGATACGCAGTATTTT. Protein: CASSQEGGRVAGGDTQYF.